These 23 T cell receptor beta chains share one sample of origin, sequenced in a study of OX40 agonist ivuxolimab in advanced cancers. The assay was immunoSEQ multiplex PCR, and TCRdb's table has in-frame clones only and misses some. The sample yields 30,000 to 45,000 clones, around 86% seen once. This material consisted of CD4+ or CD8+ T cells sorted from blood, taken in a trial of the OX40 agonist ivuxolimab. Receptors were obtained from an adult with an advanced solid tumor such as melanoma, head and neck, liver or kidney cancer.

The chain carries TRBV7-9 and TRBJ2-5; the D call may be TRBD1 or TRBD2 (6 bases each). Looked up from germline, CDR1 is SEHNR and CDR2 is FQNEAQ (reference sequence). The CDR3 has 16 residues. Trimming removed 1 base from V and 5 bases from J, with 17 bases in between. This chain's CDR3 is CASSLGSGGAGETQYF. DNA for the CDR3: TGTGCCAGCAGCTTAGGGTCCGGGGGCGCCGGGGAGACCCAGTACTTC.

Remarks on this clone: No conserved phenylalanine or tryptophan is present at the end of the CDR3, so a read error is the likely explanation. The DNA is left out, because the CDR3 cannot be placed on it with certainty; the CDR3 is given as TCRdb lists it. The genes are TRBV5-1 and TRBJ1-6; TRBD1 was called by the table and not checked on the DNA. Inclusive of both ends, the CDR3 amounts to 12 amino acids. CDR1 SGHRS and CDR2 YFSETQ come from the germline V gene. This CDR3 reads CASGYPNGAPYL.

The chain has TRBV7-8 and TRBJ2-5, with 11 bases identical to TRBD2. Germline values: CDR1 SGHVS, CDR2 FQNEAQ. After removal of 5 bases from V and 2 bases from J, the junction contained 13 bases not matched to a gene. The CDR3 covers 18 residues. As DNA, the CDR3 is TGTGCCAGCAGCCCCAGGTGGCTAGCGGGGGGCCAACAAGAGACCCAGTACTTC. Amino acids: CASSPRWLAGGQQETQYF.

The rearrangement joins TRBV4-2 to TRBJ2-7; 9 bases line up with TRBD2. Germline V gene data show CDR1 as LGHNA and CDR2 as YNFKEQ. The V and J ends lost 0 bases and 1 base, in that order; junction bases with no gene match: 10. The CDR3 extends over 18 amino acids. CDR3 bases: TGTGCCAGCAGCCAAGATTTGAGCGGGAGGAGTATTTCCTACGAGCAGTACTTC. Protein product: CASSQDLSGRSISYEQYF.

This chain uses TRBV2 with TRBJ2-5; D not certain. Trimming stripped 5 bases from V and 3 bases from J, with 13 bases between. This CDR3 comprises 14 residues. Germline assignment: CDR1 SNHLY and CDR2 FYNNEI. DNA of the CDR3: TGTGCCAGCAGTCGCCTCCTTCGGGAAGAGACCCAGTACTTC. It yields the protein CASSRLLREETQYF.

This chain joins TRBV7-9 and TRBJ2-5; D call uncertain. Trimming removed 5 bases at V and 5 bases at J, with 12 bases between. This CDR3 region has 13 residues. The V gene's germline CDR1 is SEHNR and CDR2 FQNEAQ (reference sequence). Here the CDR3 reads CASSAGLSETQYF. In nucleotides, the CDR3 is TGTGCCAGCAGCGCCGGCCTTTCGGAGACCCAGTACTTC.

This chain uses TRBV30 with TRBJ1-5; 9 nucleotides line up with TRBD1. Germline V lookup: CDR1 GTSNPN, CDR2 SVGIG (reference sequence). CDR3 size: 13 residues. V lost 4 bases to trimming and J lost 4 bases; unmatched junction nucleotides: 2. This CDR3 reads CAWKGQGNQPQHF. The CDR3 coding sequence is TGTGCCTGGAAGGGACAGGGAAATCAGCCCCAGCATTTT.

This clone has only one observation. The chain links TRBV2 to TRBJ2-5; TRBD1 aligns across 9 bases. Unmatched junction bases numbered 8, after V lost 6 bases and J lost 3 bases. The CDR3 spans 15 residues. Germline V gives CDR1 SNHLY, CDR2 FYNNEI. CDR3 loop: CASSGDRGREETQYF. In DNA form, the CDR3 reads TGTGCCAGCAGCGGCGACAGGGGGAGAGAAGAGACCCAGTACTTC.

This clone came up a few times. The V and J genes are TRBV9 and TRBJ2-3; either TRBD1 or TRBD2 may supply D (6 bases each). In germline, CDR1 is SGDLS, CDR2 YYNGEE. CDR3 size: 15 residues. V lost 3 bases and J 0 bases, leaving 11 bases between the germline ends. The CDR3, as DNA: TGTGCCAGCAGCGAGGGGGGTATGAGCACAGATACGCAGTATTTT. Translation gives CASSEGGMSTDTQYF.

This clone showed up just once. V gene TRBV14 combines with J gene TRBJ2-2; possible D gene TRBD2, 5 bases. CDR3 size: 13 residues. V dropped 10 bases and J dropped 7 bases, with 16 bases sitting between them. CDR1 SGHDN and CDR2 FVKESK come from the germline V gene. CDR3 sequence (DNA): TGTGCCACCGGACTGGATTTAGGCGGGGAGCTGTTTTTT. As protein: CATGLDLGGELFF.

The CDR3 here is CSVVQGVTEAFF. CDR3 nucleotides: TGCAGCGTTGTACAGGGGGTCACTGAAGCTTTCTTT. The chain carries TRBV29-1 and TRBJ1-1; 8 bases are shared with TRBD1. Germline V gene data show CDR1 as SQVTM and CDR2 as ANQGSEA. The ends lost 4 bases at V and 4 bases at J; junction bases unmatched: 2. The CDR3 consists of 12 residues.

This clone was detected only once. The rearrangement uses TRBV9 and TRBJ2-2; a weak D match, TRBD2 (6 bases). CDR1 and CDR2 (germline): SGDLS, YYNGEE. This CDR3 has 17 residues. With 3 bases removed from V and 5 bases from J, the gap between germline ends came to 20 bases. The CDR3 region is CASSDPMISGGTGELFF. CDR3 in DNA: TGTGCCAGCAGCGACCCCATGATTTCCGGGGGTACCGGGGAGCTGTTTTTT.

Only one count was recorded for this clone. The gene calls are TRBV19 and TRBJ2-2; a possible D gene is TRBD1 (5 bases). V shed 4 bases and J shed 1 base, with 10 bases lying between them. CDR3 size: 15 residues. In germline, CDR1 is LNHDA, CDR2 SQIVND (reference sequence). The CDR3 protein is CASSTTVQNTGELFF. CDR3 nucleotide sequence: TGTGCCAGTAGTACGACAGTGCAGAACACCGGGGAGCTGTTTTTT.

The rearrangement joins TRBV6-5 to TRBJ1-1; D uncertain. Germline V gene data show CDR1 as MNHEY and CDR2 as SVGAGI. The germline V and J ends were trimmed by 2 bases and 4 bases, with 17 bases remaining between them. The CDR3 sequence is 16 residues long. The CDR3 sequence: CASSYTPRPDTTEAFF. In DNA form, the CDR3 reads TGTGCCAGCAGTTACACCCCCCGCCCCGATACCACTGAAGCTTTCTTT.

This clone has just a few counts. The chain combines TRBV18 with TRBJ1-5, with TRBD1 as a possible D gene (5 bases). The ends were cut back, 4 bases at V and 5 bases at J, with 6 bases in the middle. From germline, CDR1 is KGHSH and CDR2 LQKENI. The CDR3 has 12 residues. CDR3 sequence: CASSQTDQPQHF. The DNA of the CDR3 is TGTGCCAGCTCACAGACAGATCAGCCCCAGCATTTT.

The chain links TRBV5-8 to TRBJ2-5, with 7 bases fitting TRBD1. The V gene end was trimmed by 1 base and the J gene end by 1 base; junction bases not matched to a gene: 1. The germline CDR1 and CDR2 sequences are SGHTS and YDEGEE. The CDR3 sequence is 14 residues long. CDR3 nucleotide sequence: TGTGCCAGCAGCTTGTCAGGGGGCCAAGAGACCCAGTACTTC. This gives the protein CASSLSGGQETQYF. Together with reference TRBV5-8 and TRBJ2-5, the CDR3 gives the full variable domain: EAGVTQSPTHLIKTRGQQATLRCSPISGHTSVYWYQQALGLGLQFLLWYDEGEERNRGNFPPRFSGRQFPNYSSELNVNALELEDSALYLCASSLSGGQETQYFGPGTRLLVL.

The chain uses TRBV28 and TRBJ2-2; D is perhaps TRBD1 or TRBD2 (6 bases each). V was pared by 8 bases and J by 4 bases, with 14 bases between. This CDR3 is 14 amino acids long. Germline CDR1 MDHEN, CDR2 SYDVKM. The CDR3 coding sequence is TGTGCCAGCCTACCGGGGGCAGGCACCGGGGAGCTGTTTTTT. It is translated as CASLPGAGTGELFF.

The gene calls are TRBV9 and TRBJ2-5; D possibly corresponds to TRBD2 (6 bases). This CDR3 is 15 amino acids long. Germline V gene data show CDR1 as SGDLS and CDR2 as YYNGEE. Trimming cost V 5 bases and J 5 bases, with 19 bases left between them. The CDR3 protein is CASSRTTNVEETQYF. The CDR3, as DNA: TGTGCCAGCAGTCGGACTACCAACGTTGAGGAGACCCAGTACTTC.

The genes are TRBV6-1 and TRBJ1-2; D ambiguous. The CDR3 loop spans 15 amino acids. Between the trimmed V and J ends, which lost 0 bases and 0 bases, there was a span of 8 bases. Germline CDR1 MNHNS, CDR2 SASEGT. This CDR3 reads CASSEAGWANYGYTF. DNA for the CDR3: TGTGCCAGCAGTGAAGCAGGTTGGGCTAACTATGGCTACACCTTC.

The J gene is TRBJ2-3, the V gene TRBV2; 11 bases line up with TRBD2. Germline V gives CDR1 SNHLY, CDR2 FYNNEI. V was pared by 7 bases and J by 2 bases, with 5 bases of the junction left unmatched. This CDR3 comprises 15 residues. Written as DNA, the CDR3 is TGTGCCAGCAACTCACTAGCGGGAGTCACAGATACGCAGTATTTT. Its protein product is CASNSLAGVTDTQYF.

The chain links TRBV6-5 to TRBJ2-7; tentatively, D is TRBD2 (6 bases). This CDR3 is 15 amino acids long. In germline, CDR1 is MNHEY, CDR2 SVGAGI. V lost 2 bases and J lost 2, with 13 bases in between. CDR3 residues: CASSYALGGTYEQYF. CDR3 sequence (DNA): TGTGCCAGCAGTTACGCCCTTGGCGGGACCTACGAGCAGTACTTC.

The chain has TRBV27 and TRBJ2-3; D gene ambiguous. V lost 5 bases and J lost 12, with 15 bases in between. CDR1 MNHEY and CDR2 SMNVEV come from the germline V gene (reference sequence). CDR3 length: 12 amino acids. This chain's CDR3 is CASSPPQGSQYF. The CDR3 region has the DNA TGTGCCAGCAGTCCCCCGCAAGGGTCCCAGTATTTT.

The CDR3 sequence is CASSLDSTGTYEQYF. The CDR3 DNA reads TGCGCCAGCAGCCTAGACTCCACCGGGACCTACGAGCAGTACTTC. V gene TRBV5-1 combines with J gene TRBJ2-7; the D gene is possibly TRBD2 (5 bases). Germline V CDR1 and CDR2: SGHRS, YFSETQ. With 4 bases removed from V and 2 bases from J, the gap between germline ends came to 16 bases. The CDR3 is 15 residues long.